The 30 T cell receptor beta chains in this list originate from one sample, sequenced in a study of CD8+ T cells in alopecia areata. cDNA serving as the sequencing template came from extracted, reverse transcribed RNA. This table comes from immunoSEQ multiplex PCR, and its TCRdb copy is limited to in-frame clones, with some not included. This repertoire shows 140,000 or so clones, 40% to 65% found once; its top ten account for approximately 0.99%. Sequences were derived from CD4+ T cells sorted from blood, sampled at week 0. Source of these receptors: a human donor with alopecia areata.

The chain combines TRBV29-1 with TRBJ2-1; no definite D call. The ends were cut back, 4 bases at V and 7 bases at J, with 11 bases in the middle. CDR1 and CDR2 from the germline V gene are SQVTM and ANQGSEA. The CDR3 sequence is 12 residues long. CDR3 DNA sequence: TGCAGCGTTGTTCCATCTCAGAATGAGCAGTTCTTC. This codes for CSVVPSQNEQFF.

This clone appeared once. The J gene is TRBJ2-1, the V gene TRBV5-1; TRBD2 matches 8 bases. CDR3 size: 14 residues. Trimming cost V 3 bases and J 6 bases; bases outside gene matches: 5. Germline V gene lookup returns CDR1 SGHRS and CDR2 YFSETQ. The CDR3 nucleotides read TGCGCCAGCAGCTCGGGACTAGTTACCAATGAGCAGTTCTTC. Its translation is CASSSGLVTNEQFF.

V usage is TRBV2 and J usage is TRBJ2-7, with D perhaps TRBD1 (6 bases). Germline-derived CDR1 and CDR2 are SNHLY and FYNNEI. The V gene lost 1 base and the J gene lost 12 bases, with 25 bases spanning the gap. This CDR3 comprises 16 residues. CDR3 in DNA: TGTGCCAGCAGTGAAGAGGCGCTGATACAGGGAAAGGGCGTGTACTTC. Protein sequence: CASSEEALIQGKGVYF.

In DNA, the CDR3 is TGTGCCAGCAGCCAAGATCTGGGGTTTACCGGGGAGCTGTTTTTT. It yields the protein CASSQDLGFTGELFF. J is TRBJ2-2 and V is TRBV4-2; D unclear. The ends were cut back, 0 bases at V and 5 bases at J, with 10 bases in the middle. This CDR3 spans 15 amino acids. Germline CDR1 and CDR2: LGHNA and YNFKEQ.

The gene calls are TRBV29-1 and TRBJ2-3; 10 nucleotides align to TRBD1. After removal of 7 bases from V and 7 bases from J, the junction contained 14 bases not matched to a gene. This CDR3 is built from 15 residues. CDR1 SQVTM and CDR2 ANQGSEA come from the germline V gene. The CDR3 loop reads CSASSGTGVLNTQYF. The CDR3 DNA follows: TGCAGCGCCTCGAGTGGGACAGGGGTGTTGAATACGCAGTATTTT.

The chain has TRBV19 and TRBJ1-1, with D unresolved. The CDR3 is 12 residues long. The V gene's germline CDR1 is LNHDA and CDR2 SQIVND (reference sequence). V gave up 6 bases and J gave up 5 bases, with 10 bases separating them. This chain's CDR3 is CASSLGRTEAFF. As DNA, the CDR3 is TGTGCCAGTAGCCTCGGGAGGACTGAAGCTTTCTTT. The full variable domain, completed using reference TRBV19 and TRBJ1-1, is DGGITQSPKYLFRKEGQNVTLSCEQNLNHDAMYWYRQDPGQGLRLIYYSQIVNDFQKGDIAEGYSVSREKKESFPLTVTSAQKNPTAFYLCASSLGRTEAFFGQGTRLTVV.

This clone occurred a few times. The chain has TRBV4-1 and TRBJ2-3, with no clear D. The V end lost 0 bases, the J end lost 4 bases, and 11 bases lay between the germline ends. This CDR3 region has 15 residues. Germline loops: CDR1 MGHRA, CDR2 YSYEKL. DNA for the CDR3: TGCGCCAGCAGCCAAGAGGTCGGAGACGCAGATACGCAGTATTTT. This gives the protein CASSQEVGDADTQYF.

This clone has more than one count but fewer than ten. V gene TRBV29-1 combines with J gene TRBJ2-1; 7 bases agree with TRBD1. The CDR3 has 13 amino acids. The germline CDR1 and CDR2 sequences are SQVTM and ANQGSEA. The ends lost 5 bases at V and 8 bases at J; junction bases unmatched: 9. The CDR3 nucleotides are TGCAGCGTTTACAGGGGTTTCTCAGATGAGCAGTTCTTC. It yields the protein CSVYRGFSDEQFF.

The chain has TRBV4-3 and TRBJ2-3; perhaps TRBD1 as D (6 bases). Per germline, CDR1 LGHNA and CDR2 YSLEER. The CDR3 runs 15 residues. The V and J ends lost 3 bases and 4 bases respectively, with 14 bases between them. The CDR3 region has the DNA TGCGCCAGCAGCCATATCTCAGGGGTCGCAGATACGCAGTATTTT. This codes for CASSHISGVADTQYF.

The chain has TRBV18 and TRBJ2-3; TRBD2 matches at 9 bases. The V segment lost 0 bases and the J segment 3 bases; nucleotides outside the gene matches: 1. CDR1 and CDR2 (germline): KGHSH, LQKENI. CDR3 length equals 15 residues. This CDR3 is CASSPPSGRTDTQYF. The CDR3, as DNA: TGTGCCAGCTCACCACCCAGCGGGAGGACAGATACGCAGTATTTT.

The chain has TRBV25-1 and TRBJ1-5; no definite D call. V was pared by 3 bases and J by 2 bases, with 14 bases between. CDR3 length: 16 residues. From germline, CDR1 is MGHDK and CDR2 SYGVNS. The DNA of the CDR3 is TGTGCCAGCAGTGAGGGAGGCAGGCCTGGCAATCAGCCCCAGCATTTT. It yields the protein CASSEGGRPGNQPQHF. The complete variable domain, with remaining parts taken from reference TRBV25-1 and TRBJ1-5, reads EADIYQTPRYLVIGTGKKITLECSQTMGHDKMYWYQQDPGMELHLIHYSYGVNSTEKGDLSSESTVSRIRTEHFPLTLESARPSHTSQYLCASSEGGRPGNQPQHFGDGTRLSIL.

The gene calls are TRBV30 and TRBJ2-6; D perhaps matches TRBD1 (6 bases). This CDR3 spans 17 amino acids. In germline, CDR1 is GTSNPN, CDR2 SVGIG (reference sequence). Trimming stripped 4 bases from V and 6 bases from J, with 22 bases between. The CDR3 region has the DNA TGTGCCTGGATTCCCTCCGGGACACGGACGTCGGCCAACGTCCTGACTTTC. It specifies CAWIPSGTRTSANVLTF.

The V call is TRBV6-5, the J call TRBJ2-2; TRBD2 aligns across 9 bases. Germline CDR1 reads MNHEY; CDR2 reads SVGAGI. CDR3 length: 15 residues. V dropped 5 bases and J dropped 1; count of bases not matched to a gene: 2. The CDR3 coding sequence is TGTGCCAGCAGTCAGACTAGCGGGAACACCGGGGAGCTGTTTTTT. Protein: CASSQTSGNTGELFF.

This chain joins TRBV29-1 and TRBJ2-1; D might be TRBD2 (5 bases). V lost 6 bases, J lost 2 bases, and 17 bases lay in between. Per germline, CDR1 SQVTM and CDR2 ANQGSEA. The CDR3 is made up of 15 amino acids. This CDR3 reads CSVEDGRRTYNEQFF. DNA for the CDR3: TGCAGCGTCGAGGACGGTCGGAGGACCTACAATGAGCAGTTCTTC.

The V gene is TRBV30, the J gene TRBJ2-7; 7 bases are a match to TRBD1. This CDR3 contains 13 residues. Germline V gene lookup returns CDR1 GTSNPN and CDR2 SVGIG (reference sequence). The J segment lost 3 bases and the V segment lost 3 bases, leaving 5 bases of the junction unmatched. CDR3: CAWRPGQFYEQYF. The CDR3 DNA sequence: TGTGCCTGGAGGCCGGGACAGTTCTACGAGCAGTACTTC.

This chain uses TRBV30 with TRBJ2-2; TRBD2 is a possible D gene (5 bases). Trimming left V 3 bases short and J 6 bases short, with 8 bases between. Germline values: CDR1 GTSNPN, CDR2 SVGIG (reference sequence). The CDR3 loop spans 12 amino acids. The CDR3 is CAWREASGELFF. The CDR3 DNA follows: TGTGCCTGGAGGGAGGCTTCCGGGGAGCTGTTTTTT.

The chain recombines TRBV29-1 with TRBJ2-1; 8 bases fit TRBD2. The CDR3 contains 12 residues. The germline CDR1 and CDR2 sequences are SQVTM and ANQGSEA. The J segment lost 9 bases and the V segment lost 7 bases, leaving 8 bases of the junction unmatched. The CDR3 loop reads CSGREGPREQFF. The CDR3 nucleotides read TGCAGCGGCCGGGAGGGCCCTCGTGAGCAGTTCTTC.

This clone has only a few counts. The chain links TRBV29-1 to TRBJ2-2; a weak D match, TRBD1 (5 bases). From germline, CDR1 is SQVTM and CDR2 ANQGSEA. V was pared by 7 bases and J by 2 bases, with 17 bases between. CDR3 length: 15 residues. CDR3 sequence: CSAAKGLRNTGELFF. The CDR3 nucleotides are TGCAGCGCCGCCAAGGGGCTGCGAAACACCGGGGAGCTGTTTTTT.

V is TRBV6-5 and J is TRBJ2-5; D is unresolved. Germline CDR1 reads MNHEY; CDR2 reads SVGAGI. Deletions cut 2 bases from V and 7 bases from J, with 5 bases between. This CDR3 comprises 11 residues. In DNA form, the CDR3 reads TGTGCCAGCAGTTACAAGGGGACCCAGTACTTC. Translating it yields CASSYKGTQYF.

The count of this clone is one. The CDR3 sequence: CAWSASRTGAYTDTQYF. CDR3 DNA: TGTGCCTGGAGCGCCTCACGGACAGGGGCTTACACAGATACGCAGTATTTT. The rearrangement uses TRBV30 and TRBJ2-3, with 9 bases matching TRBD1. The CDR3 has 17 amino acids. Per germline, CDR1 GTSNPN and CDR2 SVGIG (reference sequence). After removal of 3 bases from V and 2 bases from J, the junction contained 12 bases not matched to a gene.

The chain carries TRBV15 and TRBJ2-5, with 7 bases fitting TRBD2. With V trimmed by 0 bases and J by 4 bases, 5 bases remained unmatched. Germline V gene data show CDR1 as LNHNV and CDR2 as YYDKDF (reference sequence). This CDR3 has 15 amino acids. CDR3 in amino acids: CATSRDLGEGETQYF. Written as DNA, the CDR3 is TGTGCCACCAGCAGAGATTTAGGGGAGGGAGAGACCCAGTACTTC.

The chain uses TRBV4-3 and TRBJ2-7; D gene uncertain. V was cut by 4 bases and J by 2 bases, with 9 bases left in between. Germline lookup yields CDR1 LGHNA and CDR2 YSLEER. The CDR3 contains 13 residues. The CDR3 loop is CASSRAVTYEQYF. In nucleotides, the CDR3 is TGCGCCAGCAGCCGCGCCGTTACCTACGAGCAGTACTTC.

V usage is TRBV4-1 and J usage is TRBJ2-4; 7 bases agree with TRBD2. Germline CDR1 reads MGHRA; CDR2 reads YSYEKL. Losses at the gene ends were 0 bases for V and 0 bases for J; bases not matched to a gene: 11. This CDR3 is built from 19 residues. For the CDR3, the DNA is TGCGCCAGCAGCCAAGACACTTTGGGAGGGGTGAAAGCCAAAAACATTCAGTACTTC. It yields the protein CASSQDTLGGVKAKNIQYF.

The V and J genes are TRBV5-6 and TRBJ2-1, with 8 bases identical to TRBD1. The trim removed 3 bases at V and 9 bases at J, leaving 5 bases unmatched. The CDR3 covers 13 residues. CDR1 SGHDT and CDR2 YYEEEE come from the germline V gene. Here the CDR3 reads CASSSGQESEQFF. CDR3 DNA sequence: TGTGCCAGCAGCTCGGGACAGGAGTCTGAGCAGTTCTTC.

The chain is built from TRBV25-1 and TRBJ1-2; TRBD1 matches 7 bases. The J segment lost 6 bases and the V segment lost 4 bases, leaving 5 bases of the junction unmatched. The CDR3 sequence is 13 residues long. CDR1 is MGHDK and CDR2 is SYGVNS in the germline V gene. CDR3: CASSGQGGNGYTF. The CDR3 DNA follows: TGTGCCAGCAGTGGTCAGGGGGGGAATGGCTACACCTTC.

This clone was counted only a few times. The V call is TRBV29-1, the J call TRBJ2-4, with 9 bases aligning to TRBD1. V gave up 7 bases and J gave up 9 bases; unmatched junction bases: 7. The germline CDR1 and CDR2 sequences are SQVTM and ANQGSEA. This CDR3 has 12 residues. CDR3 region: CSALTGGPIQYF. DNA of the CDR3: TGCAGCGCATTAACAGGGGGCCCCATTCAGTACTTC.

This sequence joins TRBV15 and TRBJ2-1, with D hard to call. The V gene lost 4 bases and the J gene lost 9 bases, with 13 bases spanning the gap. Germline values: CDR1 LNHNV, CDR2 YYDKDF (reference sequence). The length of the CDR3 is 13 residues. The CDR3 sequence: CATSTVIYGEQFF. CDR3 in DNA: TGTGCCACCAGCACAGTCATCTACGGTGAGCAGTTCTTC.

The chain couples TRBV2 to TRBJ2-3; D not resolved. Germline assignment: CDR1 SNHLY and CDR2 FYNNEI. Trimming stripped 2 bases from V and 0 bases from J, with 9 bases between. The CDR3 sequence is 15 residues long. This CDR3 is CASSENVWSTDTQYF. DNA for the CDR3: TGTGCCAGCAGTGAAAATGTATGGAGCACAGATACGCAGTATTTT.

The rearrangement links TRBV5-1 to TRBJ1-3, with D perhaps TRBD1 (6 bases). V lost 1 base and J 1 base, leaving 6 bases between the germline ends. CDR3 length: 14 amino acids. Germline loops: CDR1 SGHRS, CDR2 YFSETQ. The CDR3 sequence: CASSLTGSGNTIYF. The CDR3 coding sequence is TGCGCCAGCAGCTTGACAGGGTCTGGAAACACCATATATTTT.

The rearrangement links TRBV7-2 to TRBJ2-3; 9 bases agree with TRBD2. J lost 4 bases, V lost 2 bases, and 4 bases had no gene match. Germline values: CDR1 SGHTA, CDR2 FQGNSA. The CDR3 is 15 amino acids. In nucleotides, the CDR3 is TGTGCCAGCAGCTTAAGCAGCGGGAGGCCAGATACGCAGTATTTT. This codes for CASSLSSGRPDTQYF. Complete variable domain (other parts from reference TRBV7-2 and TRBJ2-3): GAGVSQSPSNKVTEKGKDVELRCDPISGHTALYWYRQSLGQGLEFLIYFQGNSAPDKSGLPSDRFSAERTGGSVSTLTIQRTQQEDSAVYLCASSLSSGRPDTQYFGPGTRLTVL.